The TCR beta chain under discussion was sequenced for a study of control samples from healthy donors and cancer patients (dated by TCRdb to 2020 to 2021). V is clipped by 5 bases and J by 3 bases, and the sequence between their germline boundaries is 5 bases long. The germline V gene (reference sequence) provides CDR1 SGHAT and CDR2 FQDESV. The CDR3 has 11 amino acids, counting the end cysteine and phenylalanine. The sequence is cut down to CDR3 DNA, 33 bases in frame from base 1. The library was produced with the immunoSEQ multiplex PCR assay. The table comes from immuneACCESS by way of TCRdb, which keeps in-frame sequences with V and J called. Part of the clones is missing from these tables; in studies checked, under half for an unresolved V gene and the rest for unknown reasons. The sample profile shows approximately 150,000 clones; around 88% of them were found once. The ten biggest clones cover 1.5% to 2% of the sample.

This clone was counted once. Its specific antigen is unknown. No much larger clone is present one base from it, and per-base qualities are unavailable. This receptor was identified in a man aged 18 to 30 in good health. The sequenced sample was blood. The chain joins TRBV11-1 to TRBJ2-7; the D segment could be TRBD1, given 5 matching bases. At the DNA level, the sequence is TGTGCCAGCAGCACAGGCTACGAGCAGTACTTC. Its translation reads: CASSTGYEQYF.